The source of this TCR beta chain is a study of blood T cell repertoires in COVID-19. Study background: Sites across the United States, Italy and Spain contributed samples from acute and convalescent COVID-19. T cells, B-cell-depleted T cells, or PBMCs provided the cDNA or gDNA that served as material.

V shed 4 bases and J shed 8 bases, with 27 bases lying between them. The length of the CDR3 is 17 residues. Germline values: CDR1 MGHRA, CDR2 YSYEKL. As handled by the study authors: Amplification from reference gene primers served as the basis for estimated nucleated cell counts. Some clones are missing from TCRdb's copy, which holds only in-frame ones; the method was immunoSEQ multiplex PCR. V and J calls and clone size come straight from that table; D and trimming were deduced from the DNA. The data show more than 100,000 clones, with around 87% seen just once and about 2.5% held by the top ten. The chain employs TRBV4-1 and TRBJ2-7; a weak D match, TRBD2 (6 bases). This clonotype originated in a man aged 50 to 60 with active COVID-19. The specimen was peripheral blood. The CDR3 DNA reads TGCGCCAGCAGCCCTGTTGCGGAGGGACTCCGTACGATAAAGCAGTACTTC. The encoded protein is CASSPVAEGLRTIKQYF.